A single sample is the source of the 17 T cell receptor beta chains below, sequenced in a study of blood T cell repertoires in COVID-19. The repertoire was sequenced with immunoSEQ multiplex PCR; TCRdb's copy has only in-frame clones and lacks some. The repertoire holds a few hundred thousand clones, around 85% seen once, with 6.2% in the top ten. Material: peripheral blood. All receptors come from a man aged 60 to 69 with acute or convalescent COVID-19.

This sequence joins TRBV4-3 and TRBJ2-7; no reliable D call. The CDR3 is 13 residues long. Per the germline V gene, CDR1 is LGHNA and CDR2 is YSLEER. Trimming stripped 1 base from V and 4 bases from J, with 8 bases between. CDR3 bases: TGCGCCAGCAGCCAAGCCAGGCTGTACGAGCAGTACTTC. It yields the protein CASSQARLYEQYF.

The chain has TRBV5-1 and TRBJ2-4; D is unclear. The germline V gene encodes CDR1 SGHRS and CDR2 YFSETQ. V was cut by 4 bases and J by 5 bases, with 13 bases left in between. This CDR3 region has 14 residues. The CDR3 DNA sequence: TGCGCCAGCAGCCTCGAGGAGCCGGAAAACATTCAGTACTTC. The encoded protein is CASSLEEPENIQYF.

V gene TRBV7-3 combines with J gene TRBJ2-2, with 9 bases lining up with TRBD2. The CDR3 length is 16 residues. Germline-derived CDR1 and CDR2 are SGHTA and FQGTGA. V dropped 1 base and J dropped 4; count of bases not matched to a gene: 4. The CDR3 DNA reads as TGTGCCAGCAGCTTAAGTCTAGCGGGAATCACCGGGGAGCTGTTTTTT. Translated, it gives CASSLSLAGITGELFF.

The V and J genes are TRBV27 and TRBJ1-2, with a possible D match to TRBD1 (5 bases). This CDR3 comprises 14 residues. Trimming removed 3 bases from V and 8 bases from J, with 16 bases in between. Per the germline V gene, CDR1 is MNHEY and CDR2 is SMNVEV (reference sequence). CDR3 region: CASSFVSGAKGYTF. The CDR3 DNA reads TGTGCCAGCAGTTTTGTATCTGGGGCGAAAGGCTACACCTTC.

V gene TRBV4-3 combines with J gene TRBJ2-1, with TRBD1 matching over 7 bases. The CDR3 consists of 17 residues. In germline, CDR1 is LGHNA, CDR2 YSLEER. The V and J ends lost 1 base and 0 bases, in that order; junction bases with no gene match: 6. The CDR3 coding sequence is TGCGCCAGCAGCCAAGGGTACCGGGACAGCTCCTACAATGAGCAGTTCTTC. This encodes CASSQGYRDSSYNEQFF.

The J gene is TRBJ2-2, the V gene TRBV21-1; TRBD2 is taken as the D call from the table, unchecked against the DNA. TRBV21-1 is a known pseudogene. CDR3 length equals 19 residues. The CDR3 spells CASSKTFGTSGIHTGELFF. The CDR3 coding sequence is TGTGCCAGCAGCAAAACCTTCGGGACTAGCGGGATACACACCGGGGAGCTGTTTTTT.

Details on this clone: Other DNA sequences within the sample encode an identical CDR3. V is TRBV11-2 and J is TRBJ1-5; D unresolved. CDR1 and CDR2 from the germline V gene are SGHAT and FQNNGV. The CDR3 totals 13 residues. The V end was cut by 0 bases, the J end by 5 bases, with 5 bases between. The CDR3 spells CASSLDRDQPQHF. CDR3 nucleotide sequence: TGTGCCAGCAGCTTAGATCGGGATCAGCCCCAGCATTTT. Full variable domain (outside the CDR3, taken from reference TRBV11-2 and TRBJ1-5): EAGVAQSPRYKIIEKRQSVAFWCNPISGHATLYWYQQILGQGPKLLIQFQNNGVVDDSQLPKDRFSAERLKGVDSTLKIQPAKLEDSAVYLCASSLDRDQPQHFGDGTRLSIL.

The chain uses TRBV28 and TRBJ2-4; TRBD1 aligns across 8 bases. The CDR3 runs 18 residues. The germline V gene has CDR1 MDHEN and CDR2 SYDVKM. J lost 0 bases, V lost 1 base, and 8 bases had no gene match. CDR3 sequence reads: CASSLSGTGALAKNIQYF. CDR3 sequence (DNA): TGTGCCAGCAGTTTATCCGGGACAGGAGCTTTAGCCAAAAACATTCAGTACTTC.

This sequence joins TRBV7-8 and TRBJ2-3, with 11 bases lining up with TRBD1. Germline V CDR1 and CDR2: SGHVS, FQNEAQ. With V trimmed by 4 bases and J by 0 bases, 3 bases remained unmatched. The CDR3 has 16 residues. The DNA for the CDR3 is TGTGCCAGCAGCTACGGGACAGGGGGAAGCACAGATACGCAGTATTTT. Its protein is CASSYGTGGSTDTQYF.

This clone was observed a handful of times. The DNA of the CDR3 is TGTGCCAGCAGTTTACCTAGCGGGAGACCGGGGGAGACCCAGTACTTC. Its protein product is CASSLPSGRPGETQYF. The chain is built from TRBV28 and TRBJ2-5, with TRBD2 identical over 10 bases. This CDR3 has 16 amino acids. Germline V lookup: CDR1 MDHEN, CDR2 SYDVKM. After removal of 2 bases from V and 5 bases from J, the junction contained 8 bases not matched to a gene.

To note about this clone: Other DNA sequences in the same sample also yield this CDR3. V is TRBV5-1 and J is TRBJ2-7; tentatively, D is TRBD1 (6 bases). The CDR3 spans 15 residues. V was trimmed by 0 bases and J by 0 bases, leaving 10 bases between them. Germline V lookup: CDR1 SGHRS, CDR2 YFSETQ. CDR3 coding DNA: TGCGCCAGCAGCTTGGAGGGGGATAGCTCCTACGAGCAGTACTTC. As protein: CASSLEGDSSYEQYF.

CDR3 in amino acids: CASSLDRLGEQFF. In DNA, the CDR3 is TGTGCCAGCAGCTTGGACAGGTTGGGCGAGCAGTTCTTC. V gene TRBV7-2 combines with J gene TRBJ2-1; TRBD1 matches at 7 bases. This CDR3 comprises 13 residues. V trimming: 3 bases; J trimming: 10 bases; junction bases outside the gene matches: 6. The V gene's germline CDR1 is SGHTA and CDR2 FQGNSA.

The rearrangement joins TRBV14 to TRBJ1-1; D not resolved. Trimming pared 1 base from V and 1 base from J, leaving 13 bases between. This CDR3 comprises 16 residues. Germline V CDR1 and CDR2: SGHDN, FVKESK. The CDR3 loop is CASSQGPLGQNTEAFF. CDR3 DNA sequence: TGTGCCAGCAGCCAAGGTCCTTTGGGCCAGAACACTGAAGCTTTCTTT.

The CDR3 loop is CATSDPRPGGEKLFF. The CDR3 DNA reads as TGTGCCACCAGTGATCCCCGGCCGGGAGGAGAAAAACTGTTTTTT. This sequence joins TRBV24-1 and TRBJ1-4; no reliable D call. The germline gives CDR1 KGHDR, CDR2 SFDVKD. Between the trimmed V and J ends, which lost 3 bases and 8 bases, there was a span of 15 bases. The CDR3 spans 15 residues.

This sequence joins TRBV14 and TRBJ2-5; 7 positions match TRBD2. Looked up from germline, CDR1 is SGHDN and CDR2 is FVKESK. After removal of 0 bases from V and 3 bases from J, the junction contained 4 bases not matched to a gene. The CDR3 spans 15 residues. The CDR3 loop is CASSQDSGGKETQYF. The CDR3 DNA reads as TGTGCCAGCAGCCAAGATTCGGGAGGCAAAGAGACCCAGTACTTC.

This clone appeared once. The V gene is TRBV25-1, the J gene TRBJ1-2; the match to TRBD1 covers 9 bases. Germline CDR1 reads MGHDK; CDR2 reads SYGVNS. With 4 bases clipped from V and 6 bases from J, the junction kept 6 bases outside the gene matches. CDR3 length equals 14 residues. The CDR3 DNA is TGTGCCAGCAGTGCCGGACAGGGGAGGAATGGCTACACCTTC. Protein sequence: CASSAGQGRNGYTF.

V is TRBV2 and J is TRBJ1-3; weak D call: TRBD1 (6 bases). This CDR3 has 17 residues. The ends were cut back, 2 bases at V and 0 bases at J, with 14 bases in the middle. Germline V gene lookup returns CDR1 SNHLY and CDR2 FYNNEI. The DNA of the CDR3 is TGTGCCAGCAGTGAAAACCGGGACATCAGCTCTGGAAACACCATATATTTT. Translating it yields CASSENRDISSGNTIYF.